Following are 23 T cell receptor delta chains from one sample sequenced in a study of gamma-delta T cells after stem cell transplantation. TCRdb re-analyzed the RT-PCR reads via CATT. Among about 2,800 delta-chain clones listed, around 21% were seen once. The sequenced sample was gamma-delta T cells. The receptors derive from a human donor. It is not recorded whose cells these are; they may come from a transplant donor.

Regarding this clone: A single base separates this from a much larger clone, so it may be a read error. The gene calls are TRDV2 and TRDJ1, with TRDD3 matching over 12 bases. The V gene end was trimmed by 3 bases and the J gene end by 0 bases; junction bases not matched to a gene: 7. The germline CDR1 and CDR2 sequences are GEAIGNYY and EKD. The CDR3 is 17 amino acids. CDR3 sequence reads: CACDPLGDTGYTDKLIF. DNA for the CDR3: TGTGCCTGTGACCCCCTGGGGGATACGGGATACACCGATAAACTCATCTTT.

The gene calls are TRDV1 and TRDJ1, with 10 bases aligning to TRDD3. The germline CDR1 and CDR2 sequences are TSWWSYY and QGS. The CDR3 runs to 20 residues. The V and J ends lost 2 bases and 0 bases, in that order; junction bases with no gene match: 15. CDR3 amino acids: CALGEATSPWGILHTDKLIF. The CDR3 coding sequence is TGTGCTCTTGGGGAAGCGACGAGCCCGTGGGGGATACTGCACACCGATAAACTCATCTTT.

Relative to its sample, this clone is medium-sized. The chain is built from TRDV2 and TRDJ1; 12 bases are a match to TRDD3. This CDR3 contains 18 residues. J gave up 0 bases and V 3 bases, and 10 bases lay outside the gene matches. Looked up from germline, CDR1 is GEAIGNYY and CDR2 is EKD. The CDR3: CACDPLLGDTKYTDKLIF. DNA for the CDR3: TGTGCCTGTGACCCCCTACTGGGGGATACTAAGTACACCGATAAACTCATCTTT.

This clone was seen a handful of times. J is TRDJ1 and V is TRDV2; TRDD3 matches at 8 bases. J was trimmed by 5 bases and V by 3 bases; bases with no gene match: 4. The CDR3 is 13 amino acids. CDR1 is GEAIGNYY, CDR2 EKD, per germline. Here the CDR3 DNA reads TGTGCCTGTGACGGACTGGGGGGGGATAAACTCATCTTT. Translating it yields CACDGLGGDKLIF.

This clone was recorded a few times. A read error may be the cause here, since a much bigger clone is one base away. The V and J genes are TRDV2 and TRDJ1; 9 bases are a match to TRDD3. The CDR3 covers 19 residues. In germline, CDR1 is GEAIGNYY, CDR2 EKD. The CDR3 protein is CACDSVLGEKNLLTNKLIF. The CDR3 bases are TGTGCCTGTGACAGCGTACTGGGGGAAAAAAACCTACTCACCAATAAACTCATCTTT.

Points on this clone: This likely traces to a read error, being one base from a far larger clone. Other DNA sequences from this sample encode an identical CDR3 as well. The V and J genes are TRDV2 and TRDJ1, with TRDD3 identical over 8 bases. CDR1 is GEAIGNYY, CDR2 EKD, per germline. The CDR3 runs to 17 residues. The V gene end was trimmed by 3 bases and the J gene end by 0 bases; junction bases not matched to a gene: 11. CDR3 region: CACDAVLGATYTDKLIF. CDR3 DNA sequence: TGTGCCTGTGACGCCGTACTGGGGGCGACCTACACCGATAAACTCATCTTT.

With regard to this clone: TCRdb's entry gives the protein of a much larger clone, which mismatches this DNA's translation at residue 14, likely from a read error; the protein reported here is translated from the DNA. In nucleotides, the CDR3 is TGTGCCTGTGACACCCTAGAGGGGGACACCTACACCGATCAACTCATCTTT. Amino acids: CACDTLEGDTYTDQLIF. The gene calls are TRDV2 and TRDJ1; D perhaps matches TRDD3 (6 bases). The CDR3 runs to 17 residues. Germline V gene data show CDR1 as GEAIGNYY and CDR2 as EKD.

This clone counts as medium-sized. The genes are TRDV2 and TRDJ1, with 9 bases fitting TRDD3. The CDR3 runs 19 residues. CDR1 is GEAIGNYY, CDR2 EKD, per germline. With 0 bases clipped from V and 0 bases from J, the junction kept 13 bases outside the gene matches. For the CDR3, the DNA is TGTGCCTGTGACACCTTACCGAGTACTGGGGATACGTACACCGATAAACTCATCTTT. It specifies CACDTLPSTGDTYTDKLIF.

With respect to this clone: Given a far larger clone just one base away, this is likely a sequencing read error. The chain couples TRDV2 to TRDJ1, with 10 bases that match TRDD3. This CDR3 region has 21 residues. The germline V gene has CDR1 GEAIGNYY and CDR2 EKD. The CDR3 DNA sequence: TGTGCCTGTTACACCGTGCAGTCCTACGGGGGATACGACAAGTACACCGATAAACTCATCTTT. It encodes CACYTVQSYGGYDKYTDKLIF.

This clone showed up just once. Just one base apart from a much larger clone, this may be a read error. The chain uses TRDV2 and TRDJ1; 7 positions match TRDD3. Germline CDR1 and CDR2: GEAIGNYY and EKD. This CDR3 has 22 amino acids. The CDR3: CACDTVAGGQLQASLYTEKLIF. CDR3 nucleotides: TGTGCCTGTGACACCGTAGCTGGGGGCCAGCTTCAAGCATCTTTGTACACCGAGAAACTCATCTTT.

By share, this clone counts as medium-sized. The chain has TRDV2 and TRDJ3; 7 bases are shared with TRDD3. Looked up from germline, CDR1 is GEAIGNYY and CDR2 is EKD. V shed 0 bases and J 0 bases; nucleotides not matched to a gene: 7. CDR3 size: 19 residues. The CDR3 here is CACDTAGGRSSWDTRQMFF. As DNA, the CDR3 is TGTGCCTGTGACACCGCTGGGGGTAGGAGCTCCTGGGACACCCGACAGATGTTTTTC.

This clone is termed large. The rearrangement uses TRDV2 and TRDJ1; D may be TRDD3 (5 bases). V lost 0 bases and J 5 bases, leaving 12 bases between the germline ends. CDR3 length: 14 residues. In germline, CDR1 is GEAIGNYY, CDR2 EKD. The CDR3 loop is CACDTVLGEDKLIF. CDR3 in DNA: TGTGCCTGTGACACCGTTCTCGGGGAAGATAAACTCATCTTT.

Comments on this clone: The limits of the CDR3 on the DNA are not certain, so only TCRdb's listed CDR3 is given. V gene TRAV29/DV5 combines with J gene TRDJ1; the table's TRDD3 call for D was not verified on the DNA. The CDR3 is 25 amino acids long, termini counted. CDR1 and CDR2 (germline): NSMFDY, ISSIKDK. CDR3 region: CSVLLCSKLTHSSVRPWGSCGGLIF.

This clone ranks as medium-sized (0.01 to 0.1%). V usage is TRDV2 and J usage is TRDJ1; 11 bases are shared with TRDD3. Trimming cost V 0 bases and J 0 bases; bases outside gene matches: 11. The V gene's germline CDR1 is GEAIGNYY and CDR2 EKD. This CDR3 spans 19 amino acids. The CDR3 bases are TGTGCCTGTGACACCGTGACTGGGGGATATGGTGGGTACACCGATAAACTCATCTTT. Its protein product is CACDTVTGGYGGYTDKLIF.

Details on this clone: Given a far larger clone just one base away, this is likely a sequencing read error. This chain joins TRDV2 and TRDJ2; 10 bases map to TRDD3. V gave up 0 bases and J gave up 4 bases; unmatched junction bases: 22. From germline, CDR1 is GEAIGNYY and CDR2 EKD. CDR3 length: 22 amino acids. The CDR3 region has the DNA TGTGCCTGTGACACCGTTTTTGGGGTGGGGGATACCCCCCACAGCGAGACAGCACAACTCTTCTTT. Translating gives CACDTVFGVGDTPHSETAQLFF.

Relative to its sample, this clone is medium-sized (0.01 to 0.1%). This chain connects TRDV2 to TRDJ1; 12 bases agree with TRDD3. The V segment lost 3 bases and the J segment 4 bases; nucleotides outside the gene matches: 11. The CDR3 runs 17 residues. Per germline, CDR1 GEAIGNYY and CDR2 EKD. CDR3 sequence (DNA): TGTGCCTGTGACCCACTGGGGGATACTAAGACGGACGATAAACTCATCTTT. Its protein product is CACDPLGDTKTDDKLIF.

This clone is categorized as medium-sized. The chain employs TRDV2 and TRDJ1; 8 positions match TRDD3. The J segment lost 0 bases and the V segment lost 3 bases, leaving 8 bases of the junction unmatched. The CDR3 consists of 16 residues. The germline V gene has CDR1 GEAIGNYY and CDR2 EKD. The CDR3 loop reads CACDHVLGAHTDKLIF. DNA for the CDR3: TGTGCCTGTGACCATGTACTGGGGGCTCACACCGATAAACTCATCTTT.

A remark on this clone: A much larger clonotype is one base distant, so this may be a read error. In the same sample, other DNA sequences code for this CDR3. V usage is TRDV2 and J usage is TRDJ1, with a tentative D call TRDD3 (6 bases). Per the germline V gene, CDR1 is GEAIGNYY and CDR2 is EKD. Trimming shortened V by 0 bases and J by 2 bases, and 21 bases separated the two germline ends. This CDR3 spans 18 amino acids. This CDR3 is CACDTVLGDRVWTDKLIF. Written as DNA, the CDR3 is TGTGCCTGTGACACCGTACTGGGTGATAGAGTTTGGACCGATAAACTCATCTTT.

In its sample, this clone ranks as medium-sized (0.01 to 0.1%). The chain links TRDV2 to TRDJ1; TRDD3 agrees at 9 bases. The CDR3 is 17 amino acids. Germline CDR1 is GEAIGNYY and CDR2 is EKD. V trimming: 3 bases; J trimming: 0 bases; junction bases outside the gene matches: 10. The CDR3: CACDDLGDPRNTDKLIF. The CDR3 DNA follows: TGTGCCTGTGACGATCTGGGGGATCCACGTAACACCGATAAACTCATCTTT.

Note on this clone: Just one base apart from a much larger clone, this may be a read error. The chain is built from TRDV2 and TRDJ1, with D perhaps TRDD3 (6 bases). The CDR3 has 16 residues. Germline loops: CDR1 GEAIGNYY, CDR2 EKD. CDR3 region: CARDTVDTVYTDKLIF. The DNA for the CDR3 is TGTGCCCGTGACACCGTTGATACGGTGTACACCGATAAACTCATCTTT.

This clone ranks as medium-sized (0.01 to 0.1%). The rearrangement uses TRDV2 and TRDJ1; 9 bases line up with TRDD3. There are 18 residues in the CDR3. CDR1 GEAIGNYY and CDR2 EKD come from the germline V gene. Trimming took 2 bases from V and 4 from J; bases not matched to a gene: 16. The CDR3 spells CACDSLLGEVRSFDKLIF. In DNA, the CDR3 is TGTGCCTGTGACAGTTTACTGGGGGAGGTTCGGAGTTTCGATAAACTCATCTTT.

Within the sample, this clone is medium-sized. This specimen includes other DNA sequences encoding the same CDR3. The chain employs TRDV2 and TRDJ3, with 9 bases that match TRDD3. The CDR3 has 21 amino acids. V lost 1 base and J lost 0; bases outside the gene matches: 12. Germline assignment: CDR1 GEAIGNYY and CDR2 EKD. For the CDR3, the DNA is TGTGCCTGTGACACGATGAGTACTGGGGGAGCTAGCTCCTGGGACACCCGACAGATGTTTTTC. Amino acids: CACDTMSTGGASSWDTRQMFF.

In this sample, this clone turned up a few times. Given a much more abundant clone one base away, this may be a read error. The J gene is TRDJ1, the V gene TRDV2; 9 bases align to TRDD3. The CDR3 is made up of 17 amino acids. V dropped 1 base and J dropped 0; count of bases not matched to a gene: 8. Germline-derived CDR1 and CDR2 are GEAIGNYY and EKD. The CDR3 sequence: CACDTLTGGPNTDKLIF. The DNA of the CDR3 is TGTGCCTGTGACACGTTGACTGGGGGACCTAACACCGATAAACTCATCTTT.